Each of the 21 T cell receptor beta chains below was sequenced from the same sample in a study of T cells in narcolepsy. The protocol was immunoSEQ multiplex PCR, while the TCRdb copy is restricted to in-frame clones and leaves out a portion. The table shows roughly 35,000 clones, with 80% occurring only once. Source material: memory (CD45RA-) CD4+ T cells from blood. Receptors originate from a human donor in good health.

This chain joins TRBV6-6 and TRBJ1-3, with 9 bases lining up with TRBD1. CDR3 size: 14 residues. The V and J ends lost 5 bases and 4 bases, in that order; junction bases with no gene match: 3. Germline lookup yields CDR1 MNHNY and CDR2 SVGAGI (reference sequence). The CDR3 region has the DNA TGTGCCAGCAGTACAGGGGGCAGGGGAAACACCATATATTTT. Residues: CASSTGGRGNTIYF.

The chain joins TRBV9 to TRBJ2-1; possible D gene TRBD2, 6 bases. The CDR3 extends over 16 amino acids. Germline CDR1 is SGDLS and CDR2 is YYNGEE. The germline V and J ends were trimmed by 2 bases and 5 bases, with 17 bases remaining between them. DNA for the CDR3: TGTGCCAGCAGCGTGTCCCCGGGACTTAAGCACAATGAGCAGTTCTTC. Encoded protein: CASSVSPGLKHNEQFF.

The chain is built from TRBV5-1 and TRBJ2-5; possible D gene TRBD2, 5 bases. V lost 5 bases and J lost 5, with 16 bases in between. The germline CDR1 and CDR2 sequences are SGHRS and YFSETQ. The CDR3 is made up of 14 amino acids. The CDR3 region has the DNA TGCGCCAGCAGAACCCAGCTAGCTGGGGAGACCCAGTACTTC. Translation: CASRTQLAGETQYF.

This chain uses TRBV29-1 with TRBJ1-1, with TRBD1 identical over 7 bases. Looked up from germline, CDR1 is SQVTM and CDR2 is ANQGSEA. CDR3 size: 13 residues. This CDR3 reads CSYTRGWGTEAFF. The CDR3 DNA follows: TGCTCTTACACCAGGGGGTGGGGCACTGAAGCTTTCTTT.

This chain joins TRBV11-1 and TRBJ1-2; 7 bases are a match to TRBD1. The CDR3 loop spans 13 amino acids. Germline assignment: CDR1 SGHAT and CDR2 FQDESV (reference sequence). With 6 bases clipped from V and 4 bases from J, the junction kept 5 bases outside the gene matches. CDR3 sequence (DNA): TGTGCCAGCAGGCCCAGGGGGTCCTATGGCTACACCTTC. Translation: CASRPRGSYGYTF.

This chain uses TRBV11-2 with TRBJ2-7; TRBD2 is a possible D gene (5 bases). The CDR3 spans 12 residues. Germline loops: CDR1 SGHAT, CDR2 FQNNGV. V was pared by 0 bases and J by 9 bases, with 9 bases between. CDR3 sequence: CASSLDLGGQYF. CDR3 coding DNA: TGTGCCAGCAGCTTAGATCTCGGAGGGCAGTACTTC.

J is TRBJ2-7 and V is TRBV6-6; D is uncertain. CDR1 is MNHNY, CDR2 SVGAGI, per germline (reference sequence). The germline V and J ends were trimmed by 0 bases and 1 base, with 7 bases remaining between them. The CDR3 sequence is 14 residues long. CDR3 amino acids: CASSYSEWSYEQYF. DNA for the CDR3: TGTGCCAGCAGTTACTCGGAATGGTCCTACGAGCAGTACTTC.

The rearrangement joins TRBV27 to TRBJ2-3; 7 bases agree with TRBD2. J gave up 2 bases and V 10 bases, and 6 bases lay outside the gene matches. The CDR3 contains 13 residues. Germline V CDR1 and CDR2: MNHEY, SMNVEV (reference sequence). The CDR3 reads CATGDYSTDTQYF. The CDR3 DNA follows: TGTGCCACTGGGGACTACTCCACAGATACGCAGTATTTT.

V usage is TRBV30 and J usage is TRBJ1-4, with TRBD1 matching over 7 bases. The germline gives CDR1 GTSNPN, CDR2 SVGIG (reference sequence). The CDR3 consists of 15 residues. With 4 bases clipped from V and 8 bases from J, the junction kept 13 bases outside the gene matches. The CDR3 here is CAWNPGRGQREKLFF. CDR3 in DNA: TGTGCCTGGAACCCGGGGAGGGGGCAGCGAGAAAAACTGTTTTTT.

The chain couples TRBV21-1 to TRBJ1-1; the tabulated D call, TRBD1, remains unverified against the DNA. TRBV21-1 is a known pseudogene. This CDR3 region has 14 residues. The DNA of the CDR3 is TGTGCCAGCAGTTTTACCCTCGGGACAGCTGAAGCTTTCTTT. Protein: CASSFTLGTAEAFF.

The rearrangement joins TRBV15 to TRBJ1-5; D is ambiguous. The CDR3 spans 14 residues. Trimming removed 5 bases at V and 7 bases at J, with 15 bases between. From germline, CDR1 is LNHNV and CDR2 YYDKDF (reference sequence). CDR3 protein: CATSSGGRLQPQHF. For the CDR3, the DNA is TGTGCCACCAGCTCCGGTGGTCGCTTACAGCCCCAGCATTTT.

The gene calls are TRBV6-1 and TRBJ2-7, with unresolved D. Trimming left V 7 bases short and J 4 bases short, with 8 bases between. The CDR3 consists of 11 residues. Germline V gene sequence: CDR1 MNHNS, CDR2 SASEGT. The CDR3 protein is CASTSVYEQYF. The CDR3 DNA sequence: TGTGCCAGCACGAGTGTTTACGAGCAGTACTTC.

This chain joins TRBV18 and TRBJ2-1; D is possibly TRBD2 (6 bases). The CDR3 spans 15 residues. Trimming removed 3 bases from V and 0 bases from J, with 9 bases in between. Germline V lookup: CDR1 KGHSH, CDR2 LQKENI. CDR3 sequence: CASSPPSASYNEQFF. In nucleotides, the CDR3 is TGTGCCAGCTCACCCCCTAGCGCCTCCTACAATGAGCAGTTCTTC.

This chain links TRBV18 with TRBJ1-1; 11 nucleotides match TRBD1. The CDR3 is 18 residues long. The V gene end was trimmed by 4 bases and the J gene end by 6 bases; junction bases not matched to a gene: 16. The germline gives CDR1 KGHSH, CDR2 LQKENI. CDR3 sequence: CASSQVLGTGGIRAEAFF. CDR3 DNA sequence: TGTGCCAGCTCACAGGTGCTAGGGACAGGGGGAATACGCGCTGAAGCTTTCTTT.

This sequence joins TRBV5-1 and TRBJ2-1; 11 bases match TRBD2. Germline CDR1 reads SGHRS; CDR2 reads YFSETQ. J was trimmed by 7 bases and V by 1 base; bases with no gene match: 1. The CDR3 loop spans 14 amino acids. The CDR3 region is CASSLTSGSNEQFF. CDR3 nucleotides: TGCGCCAGCAGCTTGACTAGCGGGAGTAATGAGCAGTTCTTC.

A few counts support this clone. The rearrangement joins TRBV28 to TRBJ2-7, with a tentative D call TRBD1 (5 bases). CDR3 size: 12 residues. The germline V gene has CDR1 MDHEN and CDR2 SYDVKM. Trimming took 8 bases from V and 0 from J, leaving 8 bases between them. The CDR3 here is CASGAGSYEQYF. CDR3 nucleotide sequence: TGTGCCAGCGGGGCAGGCTCCTACGAGCAGTACTTC.

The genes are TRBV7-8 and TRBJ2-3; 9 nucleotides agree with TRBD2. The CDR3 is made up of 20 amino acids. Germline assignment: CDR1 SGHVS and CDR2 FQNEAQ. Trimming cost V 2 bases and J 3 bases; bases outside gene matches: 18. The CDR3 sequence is CASSLTRPGLASPGTDTQYF. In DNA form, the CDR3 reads TGTGCCAGCAGCTTAACCCGACCGGGACTAGCATCACCGGGGACAGATACGCAGTATTTT. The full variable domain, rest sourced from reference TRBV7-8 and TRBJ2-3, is GAGVSQSPRYKVAKRGQDVALRCDPISGHVSLFWYQQALGQGPEFLTYFQNEAQLDKSGLPSDRFFAERPEGSVSTLKIQRTQQEDSAVYLCASSLTRPGLASPGTDTQYFGPGTRLTVL.

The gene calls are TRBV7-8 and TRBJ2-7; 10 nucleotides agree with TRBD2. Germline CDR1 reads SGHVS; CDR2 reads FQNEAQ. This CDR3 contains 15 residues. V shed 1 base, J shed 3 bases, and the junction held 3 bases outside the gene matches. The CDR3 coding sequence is TGTGCCAGCAGCTTAGAACTAGCGGGGAACTACGAGCAGTACTTC. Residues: CASSLELAGNYEQYF.

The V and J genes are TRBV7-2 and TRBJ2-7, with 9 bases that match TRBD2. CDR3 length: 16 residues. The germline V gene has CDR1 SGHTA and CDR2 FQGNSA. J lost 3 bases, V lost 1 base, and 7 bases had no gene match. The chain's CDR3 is CASSLVASGKLYEQYF. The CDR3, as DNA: TGTGCCAGCAGCTTAGTGGCTAGCGGGAAACTCTACGAGCAGTACTTC.

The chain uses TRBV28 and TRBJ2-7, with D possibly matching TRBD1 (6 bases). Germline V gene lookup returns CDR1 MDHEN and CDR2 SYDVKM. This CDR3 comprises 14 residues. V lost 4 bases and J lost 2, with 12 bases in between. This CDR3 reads CASSYQGKAYEQYF. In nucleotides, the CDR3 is TGTGCCAGCAGTTACCAGGGGAAGGCCTACGAGCAGTACTTC.

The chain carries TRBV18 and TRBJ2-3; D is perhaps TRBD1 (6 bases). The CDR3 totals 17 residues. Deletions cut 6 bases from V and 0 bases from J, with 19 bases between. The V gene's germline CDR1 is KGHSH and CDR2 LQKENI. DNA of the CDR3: TGTGCCAGCTCGCGGTTCCCGGGACAAGCTAGCACAGATACGCAGTATTTT. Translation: CASSRFPGQASTDTQYF. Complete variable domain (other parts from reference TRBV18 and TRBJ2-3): NAGVMQNPRHLVRRRGQEARLRCSPMKGHSHVYWYRQLPEEGLKFMVYLQKENIIDESGMPKERFSAEFPKEGPSILRIQQVVRGDSAAYFCASSRFPGQASTDTQYFGPGTRLTVL.